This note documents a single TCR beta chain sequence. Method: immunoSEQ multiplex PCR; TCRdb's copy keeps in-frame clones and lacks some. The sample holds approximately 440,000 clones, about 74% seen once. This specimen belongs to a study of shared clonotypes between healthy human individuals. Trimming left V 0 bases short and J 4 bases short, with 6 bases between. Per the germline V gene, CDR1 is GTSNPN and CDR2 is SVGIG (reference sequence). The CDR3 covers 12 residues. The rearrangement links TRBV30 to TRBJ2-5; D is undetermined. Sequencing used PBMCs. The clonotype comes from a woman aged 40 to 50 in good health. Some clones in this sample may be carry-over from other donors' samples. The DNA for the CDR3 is TGTGCCTGGAGTGTACAGATAGAGACCCAGTACTTC. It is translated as CAWSVQIETQYF.